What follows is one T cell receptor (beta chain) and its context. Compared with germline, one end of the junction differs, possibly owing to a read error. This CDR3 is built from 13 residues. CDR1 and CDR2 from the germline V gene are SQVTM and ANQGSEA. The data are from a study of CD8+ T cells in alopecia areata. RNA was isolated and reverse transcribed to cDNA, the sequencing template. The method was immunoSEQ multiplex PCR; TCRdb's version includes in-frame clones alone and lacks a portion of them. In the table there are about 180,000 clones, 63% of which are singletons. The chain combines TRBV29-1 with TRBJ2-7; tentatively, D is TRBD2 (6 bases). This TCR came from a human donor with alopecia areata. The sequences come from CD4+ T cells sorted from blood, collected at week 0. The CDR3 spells CSVGKGTSSEQYF. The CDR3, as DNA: TGCAGCGTTGGGAAGGGGACTTCCTCCGAGCAGTACTTC.